Below, 4 T cell receptor beta chains from the same sample are listed, as sequenced in a study of T cells in tuberculosis. Indicated time point: new active TB diagnosis, blood taken before or within 7 days of starting treatment. The data were produced by immunoSEQ multiplex PCR, yet TCRdb's version contains in-frame clones alone and is incomplete. The repertoire consists of 25,000 to 35,000 clones, with about 83% occurring once and the leading ten covering 4.5% to 6.5%. Sequencing was performed on PBMCs, taken at tuberculosis diagnosis. These receptors came from an adult with tuberculosis.

The chain recombines TRBV19 with TRBJ2-1; TRBD2 matches 8 bases. CDR1 LNHDA and CDR2 SQIVND come from the germline V gene (reference sequence). The CDR3 spans 16 residues. J lost 8 bases, V lost 3 bases, and 12 bases had no gene match. The CDR3 region is CASSILAGPSGDEQFF. The CDR3, as DNA: TGTGCCAGTAGTATCTTAGCGGGGCCGAGTGGAGATGAGCAGTTCTTC.

The chain carries TRBV20-1 and TRBJ1-1; unclear D gene. Germline values: CDR1 DFQATT, CDR2 SNEGSKA (reference sequence). Trimming shortened V by 5 bases and J by 10 bases, and 14 bases separated the two germline ends. The CDR3 loop spans 11 amino acids. The chain's CDR3 is CSASRPGGAFF. CDR3 DNA sequence: TGCAGTGCTTCTCGGCCAGGTGGAGCTTTCTTT.

The chain links TRBV28 to TRBJ2-1, with 10 bases matching TRBD2. Germline V lookup: CDR1 MDHEN, CDR2 SYDVKM. V lost 7 bases to trimming and J lost 3 bases; unmatched junction nucleotides: 6. This CDR3 has 15 amino acids. The CDR3 DNA is TGTGCCAGCACCCCCCCTAGCGGGAGCTACAATGAGCAGTTCTTC. This translates into CASTPPSGSYNEQFF. Filled out from reference TRBV28 and TRBJ2-1, the complete variable domain reads DVKVTQSSRYLVKRTGEKVFLECVQDMDHENMFWYRQDPGLGLRLIYFSYDVKMKEKGDIPEGYSVSREKKERFSLILESASTNQTSMYLCASTPPSGSYNEQFFGPGTRLTVL.

The rearrangement links TRBV18 to TRBJ1-1; D remains ambiguous. The V end was cut by 6 bases, the J end by 1 base, with 9 bases between. The CDR3 has 13 residues. CDR1 and CDR2 from the germline V gene are KGHSH and LQKENI. CDR3 region: CASSLGGNTEAFF. The CDR3 DNA sequence: TGTGCCAGCTCCCTCGGAGGGAACACTGAAGCTTTCTTT.